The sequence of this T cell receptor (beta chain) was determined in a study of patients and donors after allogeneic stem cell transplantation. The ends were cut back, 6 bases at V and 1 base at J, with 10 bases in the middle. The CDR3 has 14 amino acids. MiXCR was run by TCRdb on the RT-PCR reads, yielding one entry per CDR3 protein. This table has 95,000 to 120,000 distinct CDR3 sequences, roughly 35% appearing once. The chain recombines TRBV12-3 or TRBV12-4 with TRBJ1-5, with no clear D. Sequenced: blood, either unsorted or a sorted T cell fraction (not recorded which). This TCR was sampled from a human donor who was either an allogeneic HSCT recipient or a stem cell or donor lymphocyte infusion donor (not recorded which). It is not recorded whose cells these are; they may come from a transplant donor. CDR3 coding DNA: TGTGCCAGCAGGGTCAAAGGGAGCAATCAGCCCCAGCATTTT. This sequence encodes CASRVKGSNQPQHF.